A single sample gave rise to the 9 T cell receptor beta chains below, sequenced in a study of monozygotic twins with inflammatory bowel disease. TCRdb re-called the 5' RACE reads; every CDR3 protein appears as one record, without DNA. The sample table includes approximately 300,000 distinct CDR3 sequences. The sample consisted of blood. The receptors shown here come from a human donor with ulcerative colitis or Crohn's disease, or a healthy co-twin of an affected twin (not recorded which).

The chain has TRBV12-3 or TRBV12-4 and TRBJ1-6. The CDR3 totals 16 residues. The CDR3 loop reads CASSLRVRSDNSPLHF.

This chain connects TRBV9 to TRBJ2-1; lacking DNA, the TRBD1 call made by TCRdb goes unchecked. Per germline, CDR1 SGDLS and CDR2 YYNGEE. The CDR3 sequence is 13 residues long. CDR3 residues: CASSVGGTVEQFF.

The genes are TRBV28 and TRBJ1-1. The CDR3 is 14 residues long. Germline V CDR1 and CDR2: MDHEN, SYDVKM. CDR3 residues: CASSALDLNTEAFF.

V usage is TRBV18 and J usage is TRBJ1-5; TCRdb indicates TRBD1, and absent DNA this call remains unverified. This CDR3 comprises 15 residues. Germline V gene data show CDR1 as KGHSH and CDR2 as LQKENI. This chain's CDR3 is CASSPDRGANQPQHF.

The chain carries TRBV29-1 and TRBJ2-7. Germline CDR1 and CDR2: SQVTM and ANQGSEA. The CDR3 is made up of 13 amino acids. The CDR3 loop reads CSVITGSTVDQYF.

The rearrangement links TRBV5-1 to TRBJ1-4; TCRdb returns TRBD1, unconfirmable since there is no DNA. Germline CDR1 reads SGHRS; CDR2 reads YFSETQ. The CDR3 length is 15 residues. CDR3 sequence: CASSPSTGINEKLFF.

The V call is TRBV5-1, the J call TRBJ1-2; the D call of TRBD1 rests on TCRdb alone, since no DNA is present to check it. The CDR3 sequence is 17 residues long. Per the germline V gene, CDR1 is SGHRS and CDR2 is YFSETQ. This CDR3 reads CASSRGQGLGYGYGYTF.

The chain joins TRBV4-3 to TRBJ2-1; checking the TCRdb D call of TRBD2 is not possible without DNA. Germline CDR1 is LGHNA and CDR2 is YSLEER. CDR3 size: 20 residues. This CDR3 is CASSQDTGLGETSSYNEQFF.

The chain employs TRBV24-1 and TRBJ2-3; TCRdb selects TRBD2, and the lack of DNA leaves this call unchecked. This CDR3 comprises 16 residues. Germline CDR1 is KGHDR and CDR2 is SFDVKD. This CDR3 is CATSTEAGAAEYTQYF.